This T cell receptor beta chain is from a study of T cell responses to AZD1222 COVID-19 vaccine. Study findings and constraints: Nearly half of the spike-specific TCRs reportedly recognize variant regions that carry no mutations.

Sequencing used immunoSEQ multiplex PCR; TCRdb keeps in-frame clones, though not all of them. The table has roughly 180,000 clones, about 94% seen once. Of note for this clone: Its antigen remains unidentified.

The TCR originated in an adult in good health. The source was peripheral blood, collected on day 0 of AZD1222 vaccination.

This chain's CDR3 is CASSPDTYEQYF. DNA of the CDR3: TGTGCCAGCTCTCCGGACACCTACGAGCAGTACTTC. The chain carries TRBV18 and TRBJ2-7, with a possible D match to TRBD1 (5 bases). Germline CDR1 and CDR2: KGHSH and LQKENI. The CDR3 length is 12 residues. V lost 6 bases and J lost 2, with 8 bases in between.